Given below is one TCR beta chain in context. Germline V lookup: CDR1 LNHDA, CDR2 SQIVND (reference sequence). CDR3 length equals 16 residues. V lost 7 bases to trimming and J lost 5 bases; unmatched junction nucleotides: 12. The source of the sample is a study of blood T cell repertoires in COVID-19. Looking at the study overall: T cells, B-cell-depleted T cells, or PBMCs provided the cDNA or gDNA that served as material.

The assay was immunoSEQ multiplex PCR, and TCRdb's table has in-frame clones only and misses some. The sample lists 95,000 to 150,000 clones, 86% occurring once. This chain joins TRBV19 and TRBJ1-2; 11 nucleotides match TRBD1. This clonotype was obtained from a middle-aged man with acute or convalescent COVID-19. The sample was peripheral blood. Written as DNA, the CDR3 is TGTGCCAGTACTCGGACAGGGGGCGGCCCGGCGTATGGCTACACCTTC. Its protein product is CASTRTGGGPAYGYTF.